This T cell receptor (beta chain) was documented in a study of OX40 agonist ivuxolimab in advanced cancers. At the level of the study: Patients assigned to dose escalation were diagnosed with hepatocellular carcinoma, melanoma, renal cell or head and neck cancer. Three patients, one with hepatocellular carcinoma and two with cutaneous melanoma, responded partially.

CDR1 and CDR2 (germline): SGHTA, FQGNSA. This CDR3 contains 13 residues. Trimming cost V 1 base and J 8 bases, with 10 bases left between them. Profiling relied on immunoSEQ multiplex PCR, and the TCRdb table lists in-frame clones only, not all of them. This sample has roughly 120,000 clones; around nine tenths occur once, and the top ten carry less than 0.35%. The material was CD4+ or CD8+ T cells sorted from blood, obtained in a trial of the OX40 agonist ivuxolimab. This TCR came from an adult with an advanced solid tumor such as melanoma, head and neck, liver or kidney cancer. The chain employs TRBV7-2 and TRBJ2-3; no clear D gene. As DNA, the CDR3 is TGTGCCAGCAGCTTAGGCCGTTTAGGTACGCAGTATTTT. Amino acids: CASSLGRLGTQYF.